A single sample is the source of the 12 T cell receptor beta chains below, sequenced in a study of cytomegalovirus exposure and HLA in healthy donors. PCR was performed using 60 Vbeta and 13 Jbeta primers. TCRdb's table, derived via immunoSEQ multiplex PCR, lists solely in-frame clones and lacks some. This table has about 130,000 clones, approximately 17% appearing once. The specimen sequenced was PBMCs. Every receptor here comes from a female donor in good health and CMV-seropositive.

The V gene is TRBV2, the J gene TRBJ2-3; D uncertain. The germline V gene has CDR1 SNHLY and CDR2 FYNNEI. V was clipped by 4 bases and J by 0 bases, with 8 bases between them. This CDR3 contains 14 residues. This CDR3 reads CASSVQQSTDTQYF. The CDR3 DNA reads as TGTGCCAGCAGTGTACAGCAAAGCACAGATACGCAGTATTTT.

Notes on this clone: The junction differs from germline at one of its ends, possibly a read error. This rearrangement joins TRBV15 to TRBJ1-2; TRBD1 matches 8 bases. This CDR3 region has 14 residues. Germline V gene data show CDR1 as LNHNV and CDR2 as YYDKDF (reference sequence). CDR3 bases: TGTGCCGCCAGACAGGGGCGGATAGGCTATGGCTACACCTTC. This gives the protein CAARQGRIGYGYTF. The variable domain in full, completed from reference TRBV15 and TRBJ1-2, reads DAMVIQNPRYQVTQFGKPVTLSCSQTLNHNVMYWYQQKSSQAPKLLFHYYDKDFNNEADTPDNFQSRRPNTSFCFLDIRSPGLGDTAMYLCAARQGRIGYGYTFGSGTRLTVV.

The chain is built from TRBV5-1 and TRBJ2-7; TRBD2 aligns across 7 bases. CDR1 SGHRS and CDR2 YFSETQ come from the germline V gene. Germline trimming cut 1 base from V and 2 bases from J; bases unmatched to any gene: 3. The CDR3 spans 14 residues. CDR3 in DNA: TGCGCCAGCAGCTTGAAAACTAGCGCCTACGAGCAGTACTTC. Protein product: CASSLKTSAYEQYF.

V is TRBV30 and J is TRBJ2-7; 14 nucleotides line up with TRBD2. J lost 3 bases, V lost 3 bases, and 16 bases had no gene match. CDR3 length: 19 residues. Germline V gene data show CDR1 as GTSNPN and CDR2 as SVGIG (reference sequence). The CDR3 coding sequence is TGTGCCTGGAGCCTCCTGAAGCGCCGCGGGACTAGCGGGAGCTACGAGCAGTACTTC. Its translation is CAWSLLKRRGTSGSYEQYF.

This clone has a handful of counts. This chain connects TRBV21-1 to TRBJ1-5; the D call in the table, TRBD1, was not verified against the DNA. TRBV21-1 corresponds to a pseudogene. The CDR3 is made up of 18 amino acids. Here the CDR3 reads CATKSDREKDYSNQPQHF. CDR3 sequence (DNA): TGTGCCACCAAATCGGACAGGGAGAAGGATTATAGCAATCAGCCCCAGCATTTT.

This rearrangement joins TRBV6-5 to TRBJ2-7; 9 bases fit TRBD1. This CDR3 has 15 residues. The ends lost 6 bases at V and 4 bases at J; junction bases unmatched: 10. CDR1 and CDR2 (germline): MNHEY, SVGAGI. This chain's CDR3 is CASRATGGTIYEQYF. In DNA form, the CDR3 reads TGTGCCAGCAGAGCTACAGGGGGCACGATTTACGAGCAGTACTTC.

This clone has only a few counts. The V call is TRBV5-1, the J call TRBJ1-6; D might be TRBD1 (5 bases). This CDR3 spans 13 amino acids. V dropped 0 bases and J dropped 10 bases, with 8 bases sitting between them. Germline values: CDR1 SGHRS, CDR2 YFSETQ. CDR3 sequence: CASSLDAGSPLHF. The CDR3 DNA sequence: TGCGCCAGCAGCTTGGACGCAGGGTCACCCCTCCACTTT.

The V call is TRBV5-1, the J call TRBJ1-5, with D tentatively TRBD1 (5 bases). The CDR3 is made up of 12 amino acids. Germline V CDR1 and CDR2: SGHRS, YFSETQ. The germline V and J ends were trimmed by 2 bases and 7 bases, with 7 bases remaining between them. The CDR3 DNA reads as TGCGCCAGCAGCTTTTCAGGGCAGCCCCAGCATTTT. This translates into CASSFSGQPQHF.

The V call is TRBV7-9, the J call TRBJ2-1; TRBD1 agrees at 7 bases. The CDR3 has 16 residues. Per germline, CDR1 SEHNR and CDR2 FQNEAQ (reference sequence). With V trimmed by 7 bases and J by 5 bases, 14 bases remained unmatched. CDR3 in DNA: TGTGCCAGCATCAGGGCTGAGACAGGGCCCCACAATGAGCAGTTCTTC. Translating gives CASIRAETGPHNEQFF.

This chain joins TRBV15 and TRBJ2-5; possible D gene TRBD1, 6 bases. V lost 2 bases, J lost 0 bases, and 13 bases lay in between. There are 16 residues in the CDR3. Germline CDR1 LNHNV, CDR2 YYDKDF (reference sequence). For the CDR3, the DNA is TGTGCCACCAGCAGAAAACTACAGGGAAACCAAGAGACCCAGTACTTC. Translating gives CATSRKLQGNQETQYF.

The chain employs TRBV4-3 and TRBJ2-7, with D perhaps TRBD2 (6 bases). The CDR3 is 15 amino acids. The V gene lost 0 bases and the J gene lost 2 bases, with 11 bases spanning the gap. Germline CDR1 reads LGHNA; CDR2 reads YSLEER. The CDR3 spells CASSQDAGLAYEQYF. In nucleotides, the CDR3 is TGCGCCAGCAGCCAAGATGCGGGGCTAGCCTACGAGCAGTACTTC.

The V gene is TRBV5-5, the J gene TRBJ2-5, with a possible D match to TRBD1 (5 bases). Germline V lookup: CDR1 SGHKS, CDR2 YYEKEE (reference sequence). The CDR3 has 14 residues. Trimming pared 0 bases from V and 1 base from J, leaving 7 bases between. The CDR3, as DNA: TGTGCCAGCAGCTTGGGACAGTTCCAAGAGACCCAGTACTTC. Its protein product is CASSLGQFQETQYF.